These T cell receptor beta chains were read from a single sample in a study of glioma-infiltrating T cells after dendritic cell vaccination. Profiling relied on immunoSEQ multiplex PCR, and the TCRdb table lists in-frame clones only, not all of them. The sample consists of over 55,000 clones, under 90% of them appearing once. Sample: blood, taken before dendritic cell vaccination. Receptor source: a human donor with glioblastoma. The CDR3 runs from the conserved cysteine through the conserved F or W. Fields, in order: V gene, clone size, D gene, J gene, CDR3 protein, CDR3 DNA. The D gene is left open where the match is weak. Size values are once, few and many counts, or a class for expanded clones, and some rows have none.

>TRBV7-2|NA|NA|TRBJ2-7
CASSLRGQNYEQYF
TGTGCCAGCAGCTTGCGGGGACAGAACTACGAGCAGTACTTC
>TRBV7-9|few|TRBD1|TRBJ1-3
CASGPRDRGGIAGNTIYF
TGTGCCAGCGGACCCCGGGACAGGGGAGGAATCGCTGGAAACACCATATATTTT
>TRBV6-6|NA|TRBD1|TRBJ1-2
CASSPSTGTGYTF
TGTGCCAGCAGTCCTTCGACAGGGACTGGCTACACCTTC
>TRBV2|NA|TRBD2|TRBJ2-5
CASSGPGLAGVETQYF
TGTGCCAGCAGTGGGCCGGGACTAGCGGGGGTAGAGACCCAGTACTTC
>TRBV5-5|NA|TRBD1|TRBJ2-1
CASSLTGTGRNNEQFF
TGTGCCAGCAGCCTCACCGGGACAGGAAGGAACAATGAGCAGTTCTTC
>TRBV7-9|NA|TRBD1|TRBJ1-4
CASSSTAGTGVGWEKLFF
TGTGCCAGCAGCTCAACCGCCGGGACAGGGGTCGGGTGGGAAAAACTGTTTTTT
>TRBV29-1|once|NA|TRBJ1-1
CSVDRPNTEAFF
TGCAGCGTTGACAGGCCGAACACTGAAGCTTTCTTT
>TRBV7-8|NA|NA|TRBJ2-4
CASSLWTTGKNIQYF
TGTGCCAGCAGCTTATGGACTACCGGGAAAAACATTCAGTACTTC
>TRBV6-6|NA|NA|TRBJ1-4
CASIGGALANEKLFF
TGTGCCAGCATTGGGGGGGCATTGGCTAATGAAAAACTGTTTTTT
>TRBV19|NA|TRBD1|TRBJ2-5
CASSVDRAGETQYF
TGTGCCAGTAGTGTGGACAGGGCGGGGGAGACCCAGTACTTC
>TRBV5-4|NA|TRBD2|TRBJ2-3
CASRPGGGASTDTQYF
TGTGCCAGCAGACCCGGCGGGGGGGCAAGCACAGATACGCAGTATTTT
>TRBV10-3|NA|TRBD1|TRBJ2-7
CAISYSGTGDEQYF
TGTGCCATCAGTTACTCCGGGACAGGGGACGAGCAGTACTTC
>TRBV9|NA|NA|TRBJ1-4
CASSVEGGVSEKLFF
TGTGCCAGCAGCGTAGAGGGGGGGGTTAGTGAAAAACTGTTTTTT
>TRBV7-9|NA|NA|TRBJ1-2
CASSLMVGGYTF
TGTGCCAGCAGCCTAATGGTCGGTGGCTACACCTTC
>TRBV7-9|NA|TRBD1|TRBJ2-7
CASRQTGTAYEQYF
TGTGCCAGCAGGCAGACCGGGACAGCCTACGAGCAGTACTTC
>TRBV19|NA|NA|TRBJ1-2
CASSSTRDLVESYGYTF
TGTGCCAGTAGTAGTACCAGGGATTTGGTGGAGAGCTATGGCTACACCTTC
>TRBV7-8|NA|NA|TRBJ1-5
CASSSPNNRAEQPQHF
TGTGCCAGCAGCTCGCCCAACAACAGGGCTGAACAGCCCCAGCATTTT
>TRBV12-5|NA|NA|TRBJ1-5
CASGLNINQPQHF
TGTGCTAGTGGTTTAAACATTAATCAGCCCCAGCATTTT
>TRBV19|NA|TRBD1|TRBJ1-2
CASSNKWARTGGDYGYTF
TGTGCCAGTAGCAACAAATGGGCGAGGACAGGGGGCGACTATGGCTACACCTTC
>TRBV14|NA|TRBD2|TRBJ2-3
CASSQVGGIAGFDTQYF
TGTGCCAGCAGCCAAGTAGGTGGGATAGCGGGGTTCGATACGCAGTATTTT
>TRBV7-8|NA|NA|TRBJ1-2
CASSSSANYGYTF
TGTGCCAGCAGCTCTTCCGCTAACTATGGCTACACCTTC
>TRBV6-5|NA|TRBD2|TRBJ2-7
CASTSGGSSYEQYF
TGTGCCAGTACTAGCGGGGGAAGCTCCTACGAGCAGTACTTC
>TRBV19|NA|NA|TRBJ1-5
CASSTQGSPEPQHF
TGTGCCAGTAGTACACAGGGAAGTCCGGAGCCCCAGCATTTT
>TRBV7-8|once|NA|TRBJ1-5
CASSRPSEAFNQPQHF
TGTGCCAGCAGTAGACCTTCGGAGGCCTTCAATCAGCCCCAGCATTTT
>TRBV29-1|NA|TRBD1|TRBJ1-1
CSVQGANTEAFF
TGCAGCGTCCAGGGGGCGAACACTGAAGCTTTCTTT
>TRBV30|once|TRBD1|TRBJ1-5
CAWSPGDSSRQPQHF
TGTGCCTGGAGCCCGGGGGACAGTAGTAGGCAGCCCCAGCATTTT
>TRBV12-5|NA|NA|TRBJ2-3
CASGTVGDPAGTRRFTDTQYF
TGTGCTAGTGGTACCGTAGGCGATCCCGCCGGGACACGCAGATTCACAGATACGCAGTATTTT
>TRBV5-1|NA|NA|TRBJ1-3
CASSLDRASGNTIYF
TGCGCCAGCAGCTTGGACAGGGCTTCTGGAAACACCATATATTTT